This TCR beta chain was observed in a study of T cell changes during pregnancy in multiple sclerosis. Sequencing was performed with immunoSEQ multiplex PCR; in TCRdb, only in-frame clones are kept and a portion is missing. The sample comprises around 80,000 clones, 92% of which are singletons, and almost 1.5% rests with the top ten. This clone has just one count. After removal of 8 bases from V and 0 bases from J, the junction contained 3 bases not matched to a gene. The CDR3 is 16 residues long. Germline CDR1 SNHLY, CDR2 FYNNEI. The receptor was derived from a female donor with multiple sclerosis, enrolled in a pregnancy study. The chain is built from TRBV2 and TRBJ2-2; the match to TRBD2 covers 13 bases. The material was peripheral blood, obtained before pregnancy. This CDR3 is CASSTSGGTNTGELFF. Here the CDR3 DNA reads TGTGCCAGCTCGACTAGCGGGGGGACGAACACCGGGGAGCTGTTTTTT. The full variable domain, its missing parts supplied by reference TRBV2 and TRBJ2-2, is EPEVTQTPSHQVTQMGQEVILRCVPISNHLYFYWYRQILGQKVEFLVSFYNNEISEKSEIFDDQFSVERPDGSNFTLKIRSTKLEDSAMYFCASSTSGGTNTGELFFGEGSRLTVL.